This TCR beta chain was profiled in a study of T cell repertoires in cytomegalovirus infection. From the reads, TCRdb called clonotypes with MiXCR, one entry per CDR3 protein. The sample has 500,000 to 600,000 distinct CDR3 sequences, 15% to 20% seen once; the top ten hold about 24%. V lost 4 bases to trimming and J lost 6 bases, with 12 bases between them. CDR3 size: 12 residues. Germline loops: CDR1 GTSNPN, CDR2 SVGIG (reference sequence). The chain recombines TRBV30 with TRBJ1-2, with D unresolved. This clonotype was obtained from a human donor in good health (CMV status not recorded). Some clones in this sample may be carry-over from other donors' samples. The sequencing input was CD8+ T cells from PBMCs. The DNA of the CDR3 is TGTGCCTGGAATGGACCCTCCGATGGCTACACCTTC. Its protein is CAWNGPSDGYTF. The variable domain in full, completed from reference TRBV30 and TRBJ1-2, reads SQTIHQWPATLVQPVGSPLSLECTVEGTSNPNLYWYRQAAGRGLQLLFYSVGIGQISSEVPQNLSASRPQDRQFILSSKKLLLSDSGFYLCAWNGPSDGYTFGSGTRLTVV.